Below, one T cell receptor beta chain is given with its context. The sample is drawn from a study of control samples from healthy donors and cancer patients. Profiling relied on immunoSEQ multiplex PCR, and the TCRdb table lists in-frame clones only, not all of them. The profile shows some 150,000 clones, 93% of them singletons. Sequenced input: blood. The sequence was collected from a man aged 50 to 59 in good health.

Here the CDR3 reads CASSQDSLWTIGQFF. CDR3 bases: TGTGCCAGCAGTCAGGACAGTTTGTGGACCATAGGGCAGTTCTTC. The chain carries TRBV6-6 and TRBJ2-1; a possible D gene is TRBD1 (6 bases). The V gene's germline CDR1 is MNHNY and CDR2 SVGAGI (reference sequence). Trimming left V 5 bases short and J 12 bases short, with 23 bases between. This CDR3 has 15 amino acids.